This paragraph reports one TCR beta chain. Profiled with immunoSEQ multiplex PCR; TCRdb holds only in-frame clones, not every one. The sample contains some 48,000 clones, approximately 86% of which appear only once. Germline CDR1 SGHKS, CDR2 YYEKEE (reference sequence). The CDR3 is 15 amino acids. V was pared by 4 bases and J by 4 bases, with 17 bases between. The sample comes from a study of blood T cell repertoires in COVID-19. Study background: The United States, Italy and Spain provided the acute and convalescent COVID-19 samples.

The gene calls are TRBV5-5 and TRBJ1-2; perhaps TRBD1 as D (5 bases). The sample taken for sequencing was peripheral blood. The sequence was collected from a woman of 80 years or more with acute or convalescent COVID-19. CDR3 sequence reads: CASSPGTGGGYGYTF. The CDR3 DNA reads TGTGCCAGCAGCCCAGGAACGGGGGGTGGCTATGGCTACACCTTC.